This TCR beta chain was profiled in a study of blood T cell repertoires in COVID-19. Germline V gene sequence: CDR1 KGHSH, CDR2 LQKENI. Trimming pared 3 bases from V and 4 bases from J, leaving 12 bases between. CDR3 length: 14 amino acids. Measured with immunoSEQ multiplex PCR; TCRdb has only the in-frame clones, and not every one. The sample lists 190,000 or so clones; 81% were seen once. The TCR originated in a man aged 40-50 years who had recovered from COVID-19. V is TRBV18 and J is TRBJ1-2; D gene ambiguous. Sequencing input: PBMCs or T cells enriched from blood (not recorded which). DNA for the CDR3: TGTGCCAGCTCACCGGGCACGAACCTCTATGGCTACACCTTC. Translating gives CASSPGTNLYGYTF.